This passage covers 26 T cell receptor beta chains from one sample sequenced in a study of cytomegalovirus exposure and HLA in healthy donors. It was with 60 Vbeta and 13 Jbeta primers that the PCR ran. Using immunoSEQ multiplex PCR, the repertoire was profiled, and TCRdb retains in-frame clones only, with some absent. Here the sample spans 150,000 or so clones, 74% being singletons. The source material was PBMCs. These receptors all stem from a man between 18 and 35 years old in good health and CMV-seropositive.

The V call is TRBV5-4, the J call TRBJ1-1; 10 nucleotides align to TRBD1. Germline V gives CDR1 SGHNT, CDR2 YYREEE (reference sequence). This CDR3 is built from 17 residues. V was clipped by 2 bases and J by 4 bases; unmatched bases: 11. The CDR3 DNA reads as TGTGCCAGCAGCTTCACCGGGACAGGGGCCCGGGTCACTGAAGCTTTCTTT. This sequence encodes CASSFTGTGARVTEAFF.

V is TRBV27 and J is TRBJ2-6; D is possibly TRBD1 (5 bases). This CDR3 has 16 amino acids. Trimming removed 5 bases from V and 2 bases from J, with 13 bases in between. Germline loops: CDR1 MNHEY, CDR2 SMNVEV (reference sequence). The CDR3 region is CASSHQTVAGANVLTF. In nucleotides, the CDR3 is TGTGCCAGCAGTCACCAGACAGTAGCTGGGGCCAACGTCCTGACTTTC.

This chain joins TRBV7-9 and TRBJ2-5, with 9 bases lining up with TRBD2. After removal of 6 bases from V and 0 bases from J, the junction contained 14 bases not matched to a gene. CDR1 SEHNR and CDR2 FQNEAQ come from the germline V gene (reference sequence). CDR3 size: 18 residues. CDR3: CASRSTSGSFYYQETQYF. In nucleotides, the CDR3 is TGTGCCAGCAGATCGACTAGCGGTTCTTTCTACTACCAAGAGACCCAGTACTTC.

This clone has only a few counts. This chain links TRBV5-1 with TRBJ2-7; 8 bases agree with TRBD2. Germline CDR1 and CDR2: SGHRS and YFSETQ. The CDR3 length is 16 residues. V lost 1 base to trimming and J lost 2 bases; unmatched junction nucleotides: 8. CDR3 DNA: TGCGCCAGCAGCTTGATCTTCGGGGGGGTGCCCTACGAGCAGTACTTC. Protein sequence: CASSLIFGGVPYEQYF.

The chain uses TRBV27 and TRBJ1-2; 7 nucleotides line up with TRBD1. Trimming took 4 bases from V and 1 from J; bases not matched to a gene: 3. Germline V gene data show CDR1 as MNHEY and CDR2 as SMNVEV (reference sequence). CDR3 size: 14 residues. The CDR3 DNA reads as TGTGCCAGCAGTTACACAGGGGTTAACTATGGCTACACCTTC. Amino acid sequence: CASSYTGVNYGYTF.

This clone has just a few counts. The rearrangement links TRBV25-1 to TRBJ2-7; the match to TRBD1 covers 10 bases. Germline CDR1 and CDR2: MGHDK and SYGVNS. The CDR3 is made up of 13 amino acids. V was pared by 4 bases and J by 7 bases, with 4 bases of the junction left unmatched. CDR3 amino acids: CASSGDRGWEQYF. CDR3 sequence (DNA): TGTGCCAGCAGTGGGGACAGGGGTTGGGAGCAGTACTTC.

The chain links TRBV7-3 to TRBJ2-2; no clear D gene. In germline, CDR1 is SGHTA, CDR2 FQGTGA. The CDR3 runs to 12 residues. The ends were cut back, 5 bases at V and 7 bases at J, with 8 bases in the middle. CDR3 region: CASSANGGELFF. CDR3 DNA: TGTGCCAGCAGCGCGAACGGCGGGGAGCTGTTTTTT.

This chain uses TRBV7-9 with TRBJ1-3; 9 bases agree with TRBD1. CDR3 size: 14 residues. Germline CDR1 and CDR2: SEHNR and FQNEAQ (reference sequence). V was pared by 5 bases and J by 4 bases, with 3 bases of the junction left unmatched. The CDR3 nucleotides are TGTGCCAGCAGCGCCGGACAGGGGGGAAACACCATATATTTT. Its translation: CASSAGQGGNTIYF.

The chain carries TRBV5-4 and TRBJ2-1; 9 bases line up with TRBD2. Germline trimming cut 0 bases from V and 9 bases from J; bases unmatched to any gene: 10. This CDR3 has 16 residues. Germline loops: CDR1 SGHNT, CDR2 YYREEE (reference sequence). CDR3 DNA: TGTGCCAGCAGCTTGGCCGGGGGAAGCGGGGGGTTTGAGCAGTTCTTC. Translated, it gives CASSLAGGSGGFEQFF.

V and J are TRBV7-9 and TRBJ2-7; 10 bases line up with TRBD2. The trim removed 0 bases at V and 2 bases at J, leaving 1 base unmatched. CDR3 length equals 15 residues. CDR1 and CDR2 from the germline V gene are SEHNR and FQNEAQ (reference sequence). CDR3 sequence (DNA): TGTGCCAGCAGCTTAGCTAGCGGGAGGACCTACGAGCAGTACTTC. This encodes CASSLASGRTYEQYF.

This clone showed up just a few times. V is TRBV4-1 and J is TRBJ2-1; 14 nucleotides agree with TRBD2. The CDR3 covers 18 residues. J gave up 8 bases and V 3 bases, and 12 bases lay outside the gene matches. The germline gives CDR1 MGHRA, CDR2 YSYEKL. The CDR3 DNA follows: TGCGCCAGCAGCCAGGTCGACATGGGACTAGCGGGGGCCCATGAGCAGTTCTTC. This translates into CASSQVDMGLAGAHEQFF.

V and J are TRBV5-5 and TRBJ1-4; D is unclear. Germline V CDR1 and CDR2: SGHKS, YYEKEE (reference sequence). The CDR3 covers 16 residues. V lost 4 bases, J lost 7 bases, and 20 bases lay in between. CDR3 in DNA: TGTGCCAGCAGCCGGGAGCCCCAACGGCGGGGTGAAAAACTGTTTTTT. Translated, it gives CASSREPQRRGEKLFF.

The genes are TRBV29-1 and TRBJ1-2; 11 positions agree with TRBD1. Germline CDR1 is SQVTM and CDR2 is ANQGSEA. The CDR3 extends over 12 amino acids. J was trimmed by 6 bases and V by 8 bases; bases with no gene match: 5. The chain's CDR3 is CSKWTGGDGYTF. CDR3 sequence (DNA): TGCAGCAAGTGGACAGGGGGCGATGGCTACACCTTC.

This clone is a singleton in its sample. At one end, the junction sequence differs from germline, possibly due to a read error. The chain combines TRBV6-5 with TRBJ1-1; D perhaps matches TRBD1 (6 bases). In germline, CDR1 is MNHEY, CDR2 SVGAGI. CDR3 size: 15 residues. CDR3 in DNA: TGTGCCAGCAGTTCCCCCGGGACAATGAACGCTGAAGCTTTCTTT. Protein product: CASSSPGTMNAEAFF.

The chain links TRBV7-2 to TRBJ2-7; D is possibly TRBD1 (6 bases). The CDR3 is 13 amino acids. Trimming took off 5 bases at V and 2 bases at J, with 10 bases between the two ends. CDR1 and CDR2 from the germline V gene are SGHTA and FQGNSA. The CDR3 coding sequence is TGTGCCAGCAGCGCCAGGGGTGCCTACGAGCAGTACTTC. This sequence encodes CASSARGAYEQYF.

The CDR3: CASSLPGQGLQPQHF. The CDR3, as DNA: TGTGCCAGCAGCCTCCCGGGACAGGGGCTTCAGCCCCAGCATTTT. The chain carries TRBV7-2 and TRBJ1-5, with 10 bases identical to TRBD1. Unmatched junction bases numbered 7, after V lost 5 bases and J lost 6 bases. Germline V gene data show CDR1 as SGHTA and CDR2 as FQGNSA. This CDR3 region has 15 residues.

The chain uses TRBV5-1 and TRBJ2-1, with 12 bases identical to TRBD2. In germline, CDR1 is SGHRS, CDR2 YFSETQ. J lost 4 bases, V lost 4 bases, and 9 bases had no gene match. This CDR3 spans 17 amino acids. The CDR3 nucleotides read TGCGCCAGCAGCCTAAGACTAGCGGGGGCCCCTTACAATGAGCAGTTCTTC. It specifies CASSLRLAGAPYNEQFF.

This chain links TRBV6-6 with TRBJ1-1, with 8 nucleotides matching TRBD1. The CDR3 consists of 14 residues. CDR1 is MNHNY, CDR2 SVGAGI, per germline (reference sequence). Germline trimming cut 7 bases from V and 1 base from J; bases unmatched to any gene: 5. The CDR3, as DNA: TGTGCCAGCATTCCGACAGGGGCGAACACTGAAGCTTTCTTT. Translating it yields CASIPTGANTEAFF.

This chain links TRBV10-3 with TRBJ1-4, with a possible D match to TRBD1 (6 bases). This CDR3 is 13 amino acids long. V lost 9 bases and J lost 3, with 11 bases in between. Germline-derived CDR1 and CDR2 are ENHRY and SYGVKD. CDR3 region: CAIRTASNEKLFF. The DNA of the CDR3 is TGTGCCATTAGGACAGCTTCTAATGAAAAACTGTTTTTT.

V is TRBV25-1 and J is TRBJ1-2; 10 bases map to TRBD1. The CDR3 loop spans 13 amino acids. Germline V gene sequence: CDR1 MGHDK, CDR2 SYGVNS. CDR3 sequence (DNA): TGTTTAGGGGTGGACAGGGGGGGTCATGGCTACACCTTC. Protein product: CLGVDRGGHGYTF.

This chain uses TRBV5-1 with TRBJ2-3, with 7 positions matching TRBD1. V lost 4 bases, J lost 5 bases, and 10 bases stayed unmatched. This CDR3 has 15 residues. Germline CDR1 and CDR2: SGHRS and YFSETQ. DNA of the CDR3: TGCGCCAGCAGCCCCCGGGACAGATCCTTAGATACGCAGTATTTT. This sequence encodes CASSPRDRSLDTQYF.

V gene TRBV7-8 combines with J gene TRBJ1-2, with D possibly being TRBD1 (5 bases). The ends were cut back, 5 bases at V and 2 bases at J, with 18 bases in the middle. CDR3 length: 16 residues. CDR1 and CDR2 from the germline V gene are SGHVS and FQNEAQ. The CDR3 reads CASSLGRWGLNYGYTF. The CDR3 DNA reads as TGTGCCAGCAGCCTAGGTCGGTGGGGCCTAAACTATGGCTACACCTTC.

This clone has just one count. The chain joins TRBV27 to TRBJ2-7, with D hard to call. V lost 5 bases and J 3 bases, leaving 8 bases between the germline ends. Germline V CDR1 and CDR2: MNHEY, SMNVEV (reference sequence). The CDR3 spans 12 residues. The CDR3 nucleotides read TGTGCCAGCAGTCCGTTTAACTACGAGCAGTACTTC. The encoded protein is CASSPFNYEQYF.

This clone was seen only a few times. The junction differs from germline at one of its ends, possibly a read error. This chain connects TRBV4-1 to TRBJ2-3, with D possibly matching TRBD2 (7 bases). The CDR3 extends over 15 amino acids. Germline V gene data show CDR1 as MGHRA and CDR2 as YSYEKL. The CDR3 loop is CASSQVPGGPDTQYF. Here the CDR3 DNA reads TGCGCCAGCAGTCAAGTGCCGGGGGGCCCAGATACGCAGTATTTT.

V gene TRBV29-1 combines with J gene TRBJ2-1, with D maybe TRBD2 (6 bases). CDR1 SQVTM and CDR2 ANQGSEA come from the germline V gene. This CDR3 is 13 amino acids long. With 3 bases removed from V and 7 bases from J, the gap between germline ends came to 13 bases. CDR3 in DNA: TGCAGCGTTGATAGCGGAATACCAAATGAGCAGTTCTTC. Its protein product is CSVDSGIPNEQFF.

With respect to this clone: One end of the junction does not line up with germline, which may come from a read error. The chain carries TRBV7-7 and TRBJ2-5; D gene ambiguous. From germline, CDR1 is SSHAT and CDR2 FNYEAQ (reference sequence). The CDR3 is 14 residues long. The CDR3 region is CASSLDGEQETQYF. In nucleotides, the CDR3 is TGTGCTAGCAGCTTAGACGGAGAGCAAGAGACCCAGTACTTC.